This TCR beta chain derives from a study of blood T cell repertoires in COVID-19. In terms of age and location, participants ranged from roughly 18 to 89 years and lived in under 30 US areas. Germline lookup yields CDR1 GTSNPN and CDR2 SVGIG (reference sequence). The ends were cut back, 4 bases at V and 7 bases at J, with 22 bases in the middle. This CDR3 spans 15 amino acids. Methods used by the authors: Amplifying reference gene primers gave estimates of nucleated cell counts. The protocol was immunoSEQ multiplex PCR, while the TCRdb copy is restricted to in-frame clones and leaves out a portion. That table furnishes V, J and clone size, whereas the DNA furnished D and trimming. The sample includes 250,000 to 300,000 clones, approximately 91% of them seen just once.

The sample taken for sequencing was PBMCs or T cells enriched from blood (not recorded which). The sequence came from a woman between 40 and 55 years old with acute COVID-19. The J gene is TRBJ1-2, the V gene TRBV30; possibly TRBD1 for D (6 bases). The CDR3 DNA sequence: TGTGCCTGGATGGGACAACCAGCACTAACGGGTGGCTACACCTTC. This translates into CAWMGQPALTGGYTF.